One sample yielded the 4 T cell receptor beta chains listed below, sequenced in a study of brain T cells in children with intractable seizures. Time point in this sample: blood from clinic visit 5 months post-surgery; TSC patient then seizure free. The data were produced by immunoSEQ multiplex PCR, yet TCRdb's version contains in-frame clones alone and is incomplete. The sample lists approximately 330,000 clones, about 93% seen once, with 5.7% in the top ten. Here the sequenced sample was peripheral blood, taken less than 6 months after surgery. These TCRs come from a boy less than two years old with tuberous sclerosis and intractable seizures.

The rearrangement joins TRBV7-9 to TRBJ1-5; 11 nucleotides line up with TRBD1. Trimming cost V 5 bases and J 5 bases; bases outside gene matches: 5. CDR1 and CDR2 from the germline V gene are SEHNR and FQNEAQ (reference sequence). The CDR3 totals 15 residues. The CDR3 sequence: CASSPGTGGDQPQHF. As DNA, the CDR3 is TGTGCCAGCAGCCCTGGGACAGGGGGAGATCAGCCCCAGCATTTT.

The chain has TRBV10-1 and TRBJ2-3; D is ambiguous. V was cut by 0 bases and J by 3 bases, with 16 bases left in between. This CDR3 is 17 amino acids long. Germline-derived CDR1 and CDR2 are WNHNN and SYGVQD (reference sequence). CDR3 amino acids: CASSESREWFRTDTQYF. The CDR3 nucleotides read TGCGCCAGCAGTGAGTCTAGGGAATGGTTCAGGACAGATACGCAGTATTTT.

This chain joins TRBV4-1 and TRBJ2-3, with 9 bases lining up with TRBD2. Unmatched junction bases numbered 7, after V lost 3 bases and J lost 3 bases. Germline V gene lookup returns CDR1 MGHRA and CDR2 YSYEKL. The CDR3 length is 16 residues. CDR3 nucleotides: TGCGCCAGCAGCCATTTGCGGGGGGGCGTTACAGATACGCAGTATTTT. Protein sequence: CASSHLRGGVTDTQYF.

This chain uses TRBV19 with TRBJ1-5, with 8 bases identical to TRBD1. There are 14 residues in the CDR3. Per the germline V gene, CDR1 is LNHDA and CDR2 is SQIVND (reference sequence). V shed 3 bases, J shed 6 bases, and the junction held 4 bases outside the gene matches. The DNA for the CDR3 is TGTGCCAGTAGTATGGACAGGGTAAGTCAGCCCCAGCATTTT. It encodes CASSMDRVSQPQHF.